The following is a T cell receptor beta chain sequence with its context. Its antigen is unidentified. This sample is part of a study of early T cells in non-severe SARS-CoV-2 infection. Looking at the study overall: It was bulk RNA from unsorted whole blood that was sequenced, and the chains were unpaired.

The CDR3 is made up of 12 amino acids. Per germline, CDR1 KGHSH and CDR2 LQKENI. With 3 bases removed from V and 5 bases from J, the gap between germline ends came to 5 bases. Molecules of cDNA were individually given unique molecular identifiers that were attached to them. TCRdb reanalysed the 5' RACE reads using MiXCR and keeps one entry per CDR3 protein. The table has some 80,000 distinct CDR3 sequences, approximately 13% seen once; the top ten hold 6.5%. Whole-study findings and limits: Missing private and CD4 specificities, VDJdb matching favored anti-spike CD8 responses.

This chain uses TRBV18 with TRBJ1-5; the D is unclear. The origin of this receptor is an adult who was a healthcare worker with PCR-confirmed SARS-CoV-2 infection or an uninfected control (not recorded which). The sequenced material came from whole blood. Here the CDR3 reads CASSPTDQPQHF. CDR3 DNA: TGTGCCAGCTCACCTACCGATCAGCCCCAGCATTTT.